This TCR beta chain was sequenced in a study of cytomegalovirus exposure and HLA in healthy donors. The CDR3 extends over 14 amino acids. In germline, CDR1 is MRHNA, CDR2 SNTAGT. Unmatched junction bases numbered 5, after V lost 3 bases and J lost 4 bases. The PCR ran on 60 Vbeta and 13 Jbeta primers. Only in-frame clones appear in the TCRdb table, and some are missing; sequencing was by immunoSEQ multiplex PCR. The table has 65,000 to 75,000 clones, roughly 71% seen once. The receptor's source is a woman aged 55-70 years in good health and CMV-seropositive. The sequenced sample consisted of PBMCs. V is TRBV6-4 and J is TRBJ2-7; TRBD1 matches 8 bases. CDR3 sequence reads: CASSDGRGPYEQYF. As DNA, the CDR3 is TGTGCCAGCAGTGATGGCAGGGGGCCTTACGAGCAGTACTTC.